This T cell receptor beta chain derives from a study of cytomegalovirus exposure and HLA in healthy donors. Both 60 Vbeta primers and 13 Jbeta primers went into the PCR. Produced via immunoSEQ multiplex PCR; TCRdb's table is partial and in-frame only. The table shows roughly 120,000 clones, with roughly 79% occurring only once. The germline V gene encodes CDR1 SGHAT and CDR2 FQDESV (reference sequence). The length of the CDR3 is 15 residues. V was trimmed by 1 base and J by 3 bases, leaving 9 bases between them. The sample consisted of PBMCs. The clonotype was recovered from a woman aged 25 to 45 in good health and CMV-seronegative. The J gene is TRBJ2-2, the V gene TRBV11-1; possibly TRBD1 for D (6 bases). CDR3 sequence: CASSLGTAYTGELFF. The CDR3 DNA reads TGTGCCAGCAGCTTAGGGACAGCCTACACCGGGGAGCTGTTTTTT.